The source of this T cell receptor (beta chain) is a study of blood T cell repertoires in COVID-19. Study details: Acute and convalescent COVID-19 samples came from the United States, Italy and Spain. In each case, the material was cDNA or gDNA derived from T cells, B-cell-depleted T cells, or PBMCs.

All enrollees were about 18 to 100 years old and from approximately 25 US areas. Participant-reported clinical history was the basis for cohort assignment. The V end was cut by 5 bases, the J end by 7 bases, with 11 bases between. In germline, CDR1 is SGHVS, CDR2 FQNEAQ. The CDR3 extends over 12 amino acids. Clones were read by immunoSEQ multiplex PCR, and TCRdb kept only the in-frame ones, dropping some. Of fewer than 300,000 clones listed, roughly 88% are singletons. This chain uses TRBV7-8 with TRBJ1-1, with D possibly TRBD1 on 6 matching bases. The sequence was obtained from a woman aged 35 to 49 with acute COVID-19. The sequencing input was PBMCs or T cells enriched from blood (not recorded which). This chain's CDR3 is CASSRRTVEAFF. As DNA, the CDR3 is TGTGCCAGCAGCCGGAGGACAGTTGAAGCTTTCTTT. Combining the CDR3 with reference TRBV7-8 and TRBJ1-1 gives the whole variable domain GAGVSQSPRYKVAKRGQDVALRCDPISGHVSLFWYQQALGQGPEFLTYFQNEAQLDKSGLPSDRFFAERPEGSVSTLKIQRTQQEDSAVYLCASSRRTVEAFFGQGTRLTVV.